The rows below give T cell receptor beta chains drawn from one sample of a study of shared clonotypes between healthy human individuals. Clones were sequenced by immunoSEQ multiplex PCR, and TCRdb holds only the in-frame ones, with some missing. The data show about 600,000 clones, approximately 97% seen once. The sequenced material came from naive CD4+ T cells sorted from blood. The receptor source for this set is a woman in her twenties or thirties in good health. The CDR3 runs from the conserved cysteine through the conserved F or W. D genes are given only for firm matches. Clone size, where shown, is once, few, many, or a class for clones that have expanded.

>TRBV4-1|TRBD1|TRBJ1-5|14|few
CASSREWGTGDKHF
TGCGCCAGCAGCCGAGAATGGGGGACAGGCGACAAGCATTTT
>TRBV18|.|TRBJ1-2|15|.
CASSPRTETNYGYTF
TGTGCCAGCTCACCCAGGACGGAAACTAACTATGGCTACACCTTC
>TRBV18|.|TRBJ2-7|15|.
CASSRYDGHLYEQYF
TGTGCCAGCTCACGATACGACGGGCACCTCTACGAGCAGTACTTC
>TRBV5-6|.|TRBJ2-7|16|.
CASSKHLWGSPYEQYF
TGTGCCAGCAGCAAGCACCTGTGGGGATCGCCCTACGAGCAGTACTTC
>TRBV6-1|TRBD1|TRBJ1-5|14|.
CASSKGDRNQPQHF
TGTGCCAGCAGTAAAGGGGACAGAAATCAGCCCCAGCATTTT
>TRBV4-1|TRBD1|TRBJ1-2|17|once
CASSPYSKQGLWYGYTF
TGCGCCAGCAGCCCCTATTCAAAACAGGGGCTGTGGTATGGCTACACCTTC
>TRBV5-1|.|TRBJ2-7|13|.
CASSPGLLYEQYF
TGCGCCAGCAGCCCGGGACTCCTATACGAGCAGTACTTC
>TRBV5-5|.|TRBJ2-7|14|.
CASCAGVETYEQYF
TGTGCCAGCTGCGCCGGGGTAGAAACCTACGAGCAGTACTTC
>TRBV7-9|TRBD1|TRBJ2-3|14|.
CASSSTGTVDTQYF
TGTGCCAGCAGCTCAACCGGGACAGTCGATACGCAGTATTTT
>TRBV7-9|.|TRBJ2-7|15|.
CASSPTGPQWREQYF
TGTGCCAGCAGCCCCACGGGCCCCCAGTGGAGAGAGCAGTACTTC
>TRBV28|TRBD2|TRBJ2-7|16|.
CASSSPLAGAVYEQYF
TGTGCCAGCAGTTCACCTCTAGCGGGAGCGGTTTACGAGCAGTACTTC
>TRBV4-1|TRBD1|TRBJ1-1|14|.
CASSQFTGGTEAFF
TGCGCCAGCAGCCAGTTCACAGGGGGCACTGAAGCTTTCTTT
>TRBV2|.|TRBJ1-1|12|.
CASRGSGVEAFF
TGTGCCAGCAGGGGTTCAGGCGTTGAAGCTTTCTTT
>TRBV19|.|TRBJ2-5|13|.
CASSGQVQETQYF
TGTGCCAGTAGTGGGCAGGTTCAAGAGACCCAGTACTTC
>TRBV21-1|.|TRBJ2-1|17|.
CASSAHRGSGPSNEQFF
TGTGCCAGCAGCGCCCATAGGGGGAGTGGTCCATCCAATGAGCAGTTCTTC
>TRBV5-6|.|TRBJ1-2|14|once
CASSETGWDYGYTF
TGTGCCAGCAGCGAAACCGGGTGGGACTATGGCTACACCTTC
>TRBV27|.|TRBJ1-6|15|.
CASSSRVAYNSPLHF
TGTGCCAGCAGTTCCCGCGTCGCCTATAATTCACCCCTCCACTTT
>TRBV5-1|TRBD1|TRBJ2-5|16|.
CASSLGRGQGQETQYF
TGCGCCAGCAGCTTGGGCAGGGGGCAGGGCCAAGAGACCCAGTACTTC
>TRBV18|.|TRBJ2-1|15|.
CASSPGELTYNEQFF
TGTGCCAGCTCACCCGGCGAGCTAACCTACAATGAGCAGTTCTTC
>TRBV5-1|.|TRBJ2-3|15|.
CASSLALGPPDTQYF
TGCGCCAGCAGCTTGGCCTTAGGGCCCCCAGATACGCAGTATTTT
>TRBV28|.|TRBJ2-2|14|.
CASMYASNTGELFF
TGTGCCAGCATGTACGCATCGAACACCGGGGAGCTGTTTTTT
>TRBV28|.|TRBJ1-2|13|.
CASSLSQDWGYTF
TGTGCCAGCAGTTTAAGTCAGGATTGGGGCTACACCTTC
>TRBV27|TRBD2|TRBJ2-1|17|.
CASSSPGLAGEGDEQFF
TGTGCCAGCAGTTCGCCGGGACTAGCGGGAGAGGGCGATGAGCAGTTCTTC
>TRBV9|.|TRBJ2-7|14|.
CASSAAPGRYEQYF
TGTGCCAGCAGCGCCGCCCCAGGGAGGTACGAGCAGTACTTC
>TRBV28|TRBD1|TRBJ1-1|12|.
CASRQGNTEAFF
TGTGCCAGCCGACAGGGGAACACTGAAGCTTTCTTT
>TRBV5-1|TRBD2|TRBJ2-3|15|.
CASSSTSGYTDTQYF
TGCGCCAGCAGCTCGACTAGCGGATACACAGATACGCAGTATTTT
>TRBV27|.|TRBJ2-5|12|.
CASRLALETQYF
TGTGCCAGCAGACTAGCTTTAGAGACCCAGTACTTC
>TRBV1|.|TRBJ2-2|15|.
CTSNSTGWRTGELFF
TGCACCAGCAATTCGACAGGTTGGCGGACCGGGGAGCTGTTTTTT
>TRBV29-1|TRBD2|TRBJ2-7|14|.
CSVFRGGSSYEQYF
TGCAGCGTTTTTCGGGGAGGGAGCTCCTACGAGCAGTACTTC
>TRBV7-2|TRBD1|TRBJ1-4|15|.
CASSPYRGGNEKLFF
TGTGCCAGCAGCCCATACAGGGGCGGTAATGAAAAACTGTTTTTT
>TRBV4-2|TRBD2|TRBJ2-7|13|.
CASSRGRPAEQYF
TGTGCCAGCAGTCGCGGGAGGCCCGCTGAGCAGTACTTC
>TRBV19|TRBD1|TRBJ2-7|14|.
CASSDRGDPHEQYF
TGTGCCAGTAGCGACAGGGGGGACCCTCACGAGCAGTACTTC
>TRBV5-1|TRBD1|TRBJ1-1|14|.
CASSAGTEGTEAFF
TGCGCCAGCAGTGCCGGGACAGAGGGCACTGAAGCTTTCTTT
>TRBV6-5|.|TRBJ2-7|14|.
CASSYRVQGYEQYF
TGTGCCAGCAGTTACCGTGTCCAGGGCTACGAGCAGTACTTC
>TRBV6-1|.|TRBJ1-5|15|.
CASGLPWARNQPQHF
TGTGCCAGCGGCCTACCCTGGGCCCGGAATCAGCCCCAGCATTTT
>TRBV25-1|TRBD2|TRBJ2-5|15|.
CASSVTSRLQETQYF
TGTGCCAGCAGTGTGACTAGCCGACTCCAAGAGACCCAGTACTTC
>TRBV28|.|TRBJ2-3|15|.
CASSPRAGITDTQYF
TGTGCCAGCAGTCCCCGTGCGGGGATCACAGATACGCAGTATTTT
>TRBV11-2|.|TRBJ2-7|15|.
CASSLGHGGYYEQYF
TGTGCCAGCAGCTTAGGGCACGGCGGATACTACGAGCAGTACTTC
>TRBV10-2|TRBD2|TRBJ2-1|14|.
CASSVAGVINEQFF
TGCGCCAGCAGTGTTGCGGGAGTAATAAATGAGCAGTTCTTC
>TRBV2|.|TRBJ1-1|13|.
CASSDPRNTEAFF
TGTGCCAGCAGTGATCCCCGGAACACTGAAGCTTTCTTT
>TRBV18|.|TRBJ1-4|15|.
CASSPGMGTNEKLFF
TGTGCCAGCTCACCCGGGATGGGCACTAATGAAAAACTGTTTTTT
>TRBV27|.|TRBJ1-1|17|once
CASSSSPSVNAGLIAFF
TGTGCCAGCAGCTCATCCCCAAGTGTGAACGCGGGGTTAATAGCTTTCTTT
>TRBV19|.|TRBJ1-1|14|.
CASSMIHPLSEAFF
TGTGCCAGTAGTATGATACATCCCCTTTCTGAAGCTTTCTTT
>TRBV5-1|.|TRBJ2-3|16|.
CASSTTSLPVGNTQYF
TGCGCCAGCAGCACAACTAGCCTCCCTGTGGGAAATACGCAGTATTTT
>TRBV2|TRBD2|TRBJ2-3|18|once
CASSVRTSGSPSTDTQYF
TGTGCCAGCAGTGTTAGGACTAGCGGGAGCCCGAGCACAGATACGCAGTATTTT
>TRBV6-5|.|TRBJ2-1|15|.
CASSLSGLRLDEQFF
TGTGCCAGCAGTTTATCCGGGCTCCGGCTCGATGAGCAGTTCTTC
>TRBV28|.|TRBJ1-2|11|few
CASTGNYGYTF
TGTGCCAGCACCGGGAACTATGGCTACACCTTC
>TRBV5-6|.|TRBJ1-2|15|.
CASSLNGRGLNGYTF
TGTGCCAGCAGCTTGAACGGCAGGGGTTTGAATGGCTACACCTTC
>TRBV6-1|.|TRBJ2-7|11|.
CASVGSYEQYF
TGTGCCAGCGTCGGTTCCTACGAGCAGTACTTC
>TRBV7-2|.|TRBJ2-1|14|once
CASSSKVGENEQFF
TGTGCCAGCAGCTCAAAAGTTGGGGAAAATGAGCAGTTCTTC
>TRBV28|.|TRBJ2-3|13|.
CASSSPPTDTQYF
TGTGCCAGCAGTTCTCCTCCCACAGATACGCAGTATTTT